One sample yielded the 32 T cell receptor beta chains listed below, sequenced in a study of cytomegalovirus exposure and HLA in healthy donors. PCR used 60 Vbeta primers and 13 Jbeta primers. Using immunoSEQ multiplex PCR, the repertoire was profiled, and TCRdb retains in-frame clones only, with some absent. The profile covers 110,000 or so clones, with about 80% appearing a single time and approximately 5% taken by the ten largest. Sequencing was performed on PBMCs. The source is a woman in her thirties in good health and CMV-seropositive.

This clone was seen a few times. The V call is TRBV6-5, the J call TRBJ2-7; D unresolved. Germline values: CDR1 MNHEY, CDR2 SVGAGI. The CDR3 sequence is 12 residues long. V gave up 8 bases and J gave up 0 bases, with 8 bases separating them. CDR3 in DNA: TGTGCCAGCCTGGCCCCCTCCTACGAGCAGTACTTC. It codes for CASLAPSYEQYF.

CDR3 in DNA: TGTGCCAGTAGTATAACAGAAAACTATGGCTACACCTTC. Translating it yields CASSITENYGYTF. This chain joins TRBV19 and TRBJ1-2; D remains unclear. Trimming took off 2 bases at V and 2 bases at J, with 6 bases between the two ends. Germline V lookup: CDR1 LNHDA, CDR2 SQIVND (reference sequence). The CDR3 runs 13 residues.

The V gene is TRBV6-1, the J gene TRBJ1-2; maybe TRBD1 (6 bases). V was cut by 5 bases and J by 2 bases, with 12 bases left in between. Germline V gene data show CDR1 as MNHNS and CDR2 as SASEGT. This CDR3 is built from 14 residues. The CDR3, as DNA: TGTGCCAGCAGTATTTCCAGGGGAAACTATGGCTACACCTTC. It translates to CASSISRGNYGYTF.

V gene TRBV7-9 combines with J gene TRBJ2-2; 8 positions agree with TRBD1. Germline V gene sequence: CDR1 SEHNR, CDR2 FQNEAQ (reference sequence). The CDR3 runs 15 residues. V was pared by 4 bases and J by 4 bases, with 5 bases of the junction left unmatched. DNA of the CDR3: TGTGCCAGCAGCTCTCCGGACAGGGTCACCGGGGAGCTGTTTTTT. Its translation: CASSSPDRVTGELFF.

The V call is TRBV12-5, the J call TRBJ2-3; 7 nucleotides agree with TRBD2. The CDR3 length is 17 residues. The V gene end was trimmed by 0 bases and the J gene end by 2 bases; junction bases not matched to a gene: 8. The germline gives CDR1 LGHNT, CDR2 FRNRAP. This CDR3 reads CASGLVREGTDTDTQYF. CDR3 DNA: TGTGCTAGTGGTTTGGTAAGGGAGGGGACCGACACAGATACGCAGTATTTT.

This clone has only one observation. The chain carries TRBV19 and TRBJ1-1; D not certain. Germline CDR1 and CDR2: LNHDA and SQIVND (reference sequence). The CDR3 is 12 amino acids. V shed 3 bases and J shed 6 bases, with 8 bases lying between them. CDR3 residues: CASSILSSEAFF. Written as DNA, the CDR3 is TGTGCCAGTAGTATTTTATCCTCTGAAGCTTTCTTT.

The rearrangement joins TRBV5-6 to TRBJ2-3; D is possibly TRBD1 (6 bases). Germline V gives CDR1 SGHDT, CDR2 YYEEEE. V shed 1 base and J shed 2 bases, with 8 bases lying between them. The CDR3 is made up of 14 amino acids. The CDR3 here is CASSLNRDTDTQYF. CDR3 in DNA: TGTGCCAGCAGCTTGAACAGGGACACAGATACGCAGTATTTT.

CDR3 amino acids: CSANGGENTEAFF. The CDR3 nucleotides read TGCAGCGCCAACGGGGGGGAGAACACTGAAGCTTTCTTT. J is TRBJ1-1 and V is TRBV29-1; possible D gene TRBD1, 5 bases. The CDR3 has 13 amino acids. CDR1 SQVTM and CDR2 ANQGSEA come from the germline V gene. V lost 7 bases to trimming and J lost 1 base, with 13 bases between them.

The chain carries TRBV29-1 and TRBJ1-1; D is perhaps TRBD1 (6 bases). The CDR3 consists of 14 residues. V was clipped by 6 bases and J by 3 bases, with 17 bases between them. The V gene's germline CDR1 is SQVTM and CDR2 ANQGSEA. The CDR3 is CSVRGAGGDTEAFF. The CDR3 DNA sequence: TGCAGCGTCAGAGGAGCGGGGGGCGACACTGAAGCTTTCTTT.

V and J are TRBV14 and TRBJ1-1; D possibly corresponds to TRBD1 (5 bases). CDR3 length: 14 residues. The V gene lost 1 base and the J gene lost 0 bases, with 6 bases spanning the gap. Germline lookup yields CDR1 SGHDN and CDR2 FVKESK. CDR3 DNA sequence: TGTGCCAGCAGCCAAGGACAGATGAACACTGAAGCTTTCTTT. Its protein is CASSQGQMNTEAFF.

The rearrangement joins TRBV4-1 to TRBJ1-3; D not certain. Trimming cost V 2 bases and J 1 base, with 9 bases left between them. This CDR3 has 15 residues. Germline V lookup: CDR1 MGHRA, CDR2 YSYEKL. CDR3 region: CASSQRVISGNTIYF. In DNA form, the CDR3 reads TGCGCCAGCAGCCAACGGGTTATTTCTGGAAACACCATATATTTT.

This clone was seen a few times. The V gene is TRBV30, the J gene TRBJ2-1; the match to TRBD1 covers 9 bases. The J segment lost 9 bases and the V segment lost 8 bases, leaving 11 bases of the junction unmatched. This CDR3 is 13 amino acids long. The germline V gene has CDR1 GTSNPN and CDR2 SVGIG (reference sequence). CDR3 in amino acids: CARPGQGKGEQFF. The DNA of the CDR3 is TGTGCCCGACCGGGACAGGGTAAGGGTGAGCAGTTCTTC.

V usage is TRBV30 and J usage is TRBJ2-7; 8 nucleotides agree with TRBD1. The germline CDR1 and CDR2 sequences are GTSNPN and SVGIG (reference sequence). The CDR3 loop spans 12 amino acids. Trimming cost V 2 bases and J 6 bases; bases outside gene matches: 3. The CDR3 loop is CAWSFTGGEQYF. In DNA form, the CDR3 reads TGTGCCTGGAGTTTCACAGGGGGCGAGCAGTACTTC.

V gene TRBV6-5 combines with J gene TRBJ2-7, with TRBD2 matching over 7 bases. Germline V gene sequence: CDR1 MNHEY, CDR2 SVGAGI. The CDR3 contains 13 residues. V gave up 5 bases and J gave up 2 bases; unmatched junction bases: 3. CDR3 residues: CASSGLAAYEQYF. CDR3 bases: TGTGCCAGCAGTGGGCTAGCGGCCTACGAGCAGTACTTC.

The rearrangement uses TRBV6-5 and TRBJ1-5; TRBD1 is a possible D gene (6 bases). Germline values: CDR1 MNHEY, CDR2 SVGAGI. The CDR3 runs to 15 residues. V was shortened by 5 bases and J by 3 bases, with 14 bases between the two germline ends. The CDR3 bases are TGTGCCAGCAGTGGGCCGGACAGCCTCAATCAGCCCCAGCATTTT. Translated: CASSGPDSLNQPQHF.

The V and J genes are TRBV5-1 and TRBJ2-7; D is perhaps TRBD1 (5 bases). Germline loops: CDR1 SGHRS, CDR2 YFSETQ. The CDR3 is made up of 14 amino acids. With 0 bases removed from V and 7 bases from J, the gap between germline ends came to 14 bases. The CDR3 reads CASSLGLGLREQYF. Written as DNA, the CDR3 is TGCGCCAGCAGCTTGGGTTTGGGGCTCCGGGAGCAGTACTTC.

The CDR3: CASGDTGTGANVLTF. CDR3 bases: TGTGCCAGCGGTGACACCGGGACTGGGGCCAACGTCCTGACTTTC. The chain joins TRBV5-4 to TRBJ2-6; TRBD2 is a possible D gene (5 bases). V was cut by 7 bases and J by 2 bases, with 13 bases left in between. This CDR3 spans 15 amino acids. Germline V lookup: CDR1 SGHNT, CDR2 YYREEE (reference sequence).

The DNA of the CDR3 is TGTGCCAGCAGCTTCGAAGGGACAGCTCTCTCCTACGAGCAGTACTTC. Translation gives CASSFEGTALSYEQYF. This chain links TRBV11-3 with TRBJ2-7, with TRBD1 matching 7 bases. CDR1 SGHNT and CDR2 YENEEA come from the germline V gene. Germline trimming cut 3 bases from V and 0 bases from J; bases unmatched to any gene: 8. CDR3 length: 16 amino acids.

This clone was picked up one time. The chain is built from TRBV7-9 and TRBJ1-2, with 10 bases aligning to TRBD1. Germline CDR1 and CDR2: SEHNR and FQNEAQ (reference sequence). There are 14 residues in the CDR3. The V and J ends lost 5 bases and 8 bases, in that order; junction bases with no gene match: 8. The DNA for the CDR3 is TGTGCCAGCAGCATACCCGGGACAGGGGTAGGCTACACCTTC. The encoded protein is CASSIPGTGVGYTF. The full variable domain, with the rest looked up from reference TRBV7-9 and TRBJ1-2, is DTGVSQNPRHKITKRGQNVTFRCDPISEHNRLYWYRQTLGQGPEFLTYFQNEAQLEKSRLLSDRFSAERPKGSFSTLEIQRTEQGDSAMYLCASSIPGTGVGYTFGSGTRLTVV.

This clone was seen only once. The gene calls are TRBV25-1 and TRBJ1-6, with D possibly being TRBD1 (5 bases). Germline loops: CDR1 MGHDK, CDR2 SYGVNS. Trimming removed 1 base from V and 8 bases from J, with 9 bases in between. The CDR3 runs 14 residues. CDR3 in DNA: TGTGCCAGCAGTGAATTACAGGCGGATTCACCCCTCCACTTT. It translates to CASSELQADSPLHF.

The V gene is TRBV6-1, the J gene TRBJ1-5; D unclear. CDR3 size: 13 residues. CDR1 is MNHNS and CDR2 is SASEGT in the germline V gene. The V and J ends lost 2 bases and 6 bases respectively, with 8 bases between them. CDR3 bases: TGTGCCAGCAGTGAACCGTATTTTCAGCCCCAGCATTTT. Translation: CASSEPYFQPQHF.

The chain employs TRBV5-1 and TRBJ2-3; 7 nucleotides agree with TRBD2. The CDR3 has 15 residues. The germline CDR1 and CDR2 sequences are SGHRS and YFSETQ. V shed 4 bases, J shed 8 bases, and the junction held 13 bases outside the gene matches. The CDR3 here is CASSPHLGTMGTQYF. CDR3 DNA: TGCGCCAGCAGCCCACACCTCGGGACTATGGGTACGCAGTATTTT.

This clone was recorded only once. The chain recombines TRBV19 with TRBJ2-7; 9 bases fit TRBD1. The V segment lost 5 bases and the J segment 2 bases; nucleotides outside the gene matches: 7. Germline V lookup: CDR1 LNHDA, CDR2 SQIVND (reference sequence). The CDR3 length is 15 residues. The chain's CDR3 is CASSRPGQGTYEQYF. For the CDR3, the DNA is TGTGCCAGTAGTCGTCCGGGACAGGGCACCTACGAGCAGTACTTC.

This clone was seen a few times. The chain links TRBV7-9 to TRBJ1-2; 9 bases are shared with TRBD1. CDR1 SEHNR and CDR2 FQNEAQ come from the germline V gene (reference sequence). After removal of 5 bases from V and 0 bases from J, the junction contained 1 base not matched to a gene. There are 14 residues in the CDR3. The CDR3 sequence is CASSGTGSNYGYTF. In DNA form, the CDR3 reads TGTGCCAGCAGCGGGACAGGGTCTAACTATGGCTACACCTTC.

This chain joins TRBV5-1 and TRBJ2-5; TRBD1 is a possible D gene (5 bases). This CDR3 comprises 16 residues. V dropped 0 bases and J dropped 4 bases, with 16 bases sitting between them. Germline values: CDR1 SGHRS, CDR2 YFSETQ. The CDR3 sequence is CASSLAWGPTAETQYF. The CDR3, as DNA: TGCGCCAGCAGCTTGGCCTGGGGCCCGACCGCAGAGACCCAGTACTTC.

The chain has TRBV6-1 and TRBJ1-2, with TRBD1 as a possible D gene (5 bases). Deletions cut 8 bases from V and 0 bases from J, with 10 bases between. Germline CDR1 MNHNS, CDR2 SASEGT. The CDR3 loop spans 13 amino acids. In nucleotides, the CDR3 is TGTGCCAGCGGCAGGGCCGCTAACTATGGCTACACCTTC. The encoded protein is CASGRAANYGYTF.

The sample holds one count of this clone. The gene calls are TRBV7-6 and TRBJ1-2; 9 bases map to TRBD1. V was pared by 5 bases and J by 6 bases, with 10 bases of the junction left unmatched. CDR3 length equals 15 residues. Germline V gene lookup returns CDR1 SGHVS and CDR2 FNYEAQ. This chain's CDR3 is CASSQIQGAANGYTF. CDR3 sequence (DNA): TGTGCCAGCAGCCAAATACAGGGGGCAGCTAATGGCTACACCTTC.

The J gene is TRBJ2-3, the V gene TRBV6-6; 9 nucleotides agree with TRBD2. The J segment lost 6 bases and the V segment lost 2 bases, leaving 9 bases of the junction unmatched. Per the germline V gene, CDR1 is MNHNY and CDR2 is SVGAGI (reference sequence). The CDR3 is 16 amino acids. CDR3 nucleotides: TGTGCCAGCAGTTACGCTAGCGGGATCGGGGGCGATACGCAGTATTTT. Amino acids: CASSYASGIGGDTQYF.

V usage is TRBV28 and J usage is TRBJ1-2; 9 bases line up with TRBD1. V was pared by 2 bases and J by 5 bases, with 3 bases of the junction left unmatched. The germline CDR1 and CDR2 sequences are MDHEN and SYDVKM. The CDR3 is 14 residues long. CDR3 sequence reads: CASSLIGQGYGYTF. The CDR3 DNA sequence: TGTGCCAGCAGTTTAATTGGACAGGGGTATGGCTACACCTTC.

The CDR3 DNA is TGTGCCACCAGCAGAGATAGGGGTCGACAGTTAACCTATGGCTACACCTTC. Translating it yields CATSRDRGRQLTYGYTF. The chain combines TRBV15 with TRBJ1-2; weak D call: TRBD1 (5 bases). Germline V gene lookup returns CDR1 LNHNV and CDR2 YYDKDF (reference sequence). The CDR3 consists of 17 residues. Trimming removed 0 bases from V and 4 bases from J, with 18 bases in between.

The gene calls are TRBV5-8 and TRBJ2-5; a weak D match, TRBD2 (6 bases). Germline loops: CDR1 SGHTS, CDR2 YDEGEE. Trimming took 1 base from V and 5 from J, leaving 21 bases between them. This CDR3 is built from 17 residues. In DNA, the CDR3 is TGTGCCAGCAGCTTGACGGGAGCGGGCAACCAGGGCGAGACCCAGTACTTC. Translating gives CASSLTGAGNQGETQYF.

This sequence joins TRBV9 and TRBJ2-7, with D tentatively TRBD2 (5 bases). Germline V CDR1 and CDR2: SGDLS, YYNGEE. Trimming removed 0 bases from V and 0 bases from J, with 10 bases in between. There are 15 residues in the CDR3. The CDR3: CASSVATGSSYEQYF. In DNA form, the CDR3 reads TGTGCCAGCAGCGTAGCGACGGGGAGCTCCTACGAGCAGTACTTC.